This passage covers 3 T cell receptor beta chains from one sample sequenced in a study of beta chain features in type 1 diabetes. All of the isolated RNA was reverse transcribed, so expressed TCRB transcripts were sequenced. Profiling relied on immunoSEQ multiplex PCR, and the TCRdb table lists in-frame clones only, not all of them. The sample comprises roughly 300,000 clones, 7.5% to 9% of which are singletons, and less than 0.5% rests with the top ten. The source material was central memory CD4+ T cells from blood. The receptors shown here come from a young woman in good health.

The V gene is TRBV11-2, the J gene TRBJ2-7; D may be TRBD2 (6 bases). Trimming took off 2 bases at V and 6 bases at J, with 23 bases between the two ends. The CDR3 sequence is 17 residues long. Looked up from germline, CDR1 is SGHAT and CDR2 is FQNNGV. The CDR3 loop is CASSLKLWGEARSEQYF. The CDR3 DNA sequence: TGTGCCAGCAGCTTAAAGCTTTGGGGGGAAGCTCGGTCCGAGCAGTACTTC.

The chain links TRBV18 to TRBJ2-5; D gene unclear. CDR3 size: 13 residues. CDR1 is KGHSH and CDR2 is LQKENI in the germline V gene. The ends were cut back, 5 bases at V and 2 bases at J, with 9 bases in the middle. The DNA of the CDR3 is TGTGCCAGCTCAAGGGCCAGACAAGAGACCCAGTACTTC. Protein product: CASSRARQETQYF.

This clone was observed at least ten times. The genes are TRBV4-3 and TRBJ2-3; D unclear. V lost 3 bases to trimming and J lost 3 bases, with 7 bases between them. This CDR3 comprises 13 residues. Germline CDR1 and CDR2: LGHNA and YSLEER. CDR3 DNA sequence: TGCGCCAGCAGCCATTCGGAAACAGATACGCAGTATTTT. This sequence encodes CASSHSETDTQYF.